A selection of T cell receptor beta chains follows, all from one sample in a study of blood T cell repertoires in COVID-19. Produced via immunoSEQ multiplex PCR; TCRdb's table is partial and in-frame only. The sample records 250,000 or so clones, around 84% being singletons. Sequenced: PBMCs or T cells enriched from blood (not recorded which). The receptors here all came from a woman between 45 and 60 years old who had been exposed to COVID-19. The conserved cysteine and the conserved F or W are not part of the CDR3 here.

J | V | CDR3
TRBJ2-7 | TRBV24-1 | ATSDTRQGGLREQY
TRBJ1-1 | TRBV11-1 | ASSHPYRGNTEAF
TRBJ1-2 | TRBV30 | AWSLEGVGGYT
TRBJ1-1 | TRBV12-3/TRBV12-4 | ASSLPSGTEAF
TRBJ2-5 | TRBV9 | ASSVDEGVQETQY
TRBJ2-1 | TRBV19 | ASSIDPSGAYNEQF
TRBJ2-1 | TRBV9 | ASSVEAGGPSSYNEQF
TRBJ2-5 | TRBV10-1 | ASSGGQGEEETQY
TRBJ2-2 | TRBV2 | ASSGGTSGTTGELF
TRBJ1-6 | TRBV7-2 | ASGQGVSPLH
TRBJ2-7 | TRBV21-1 | ASSGAARIVYEQY
TRBJ1-1 | TRBV10-3 | AIREGEVLNTEAF
TRBJ2-2 | TRBV14 | ASSLRDGLNTGELF
TRBJ2-2 | TRBV7-9 | ASSPFWGDGELF
TRBJ2-5 | TRBV29-1 | SASQGAGIEETQY
TRBJ1-2 | TRBV6-6 | ASSSPGQGIYGYT
TRBJ1-2 | TRBV9 | ASSVSRRGNGYT
TRBJ1-3 | TRBV7-9 | ASSYLGQISGNTIY
TRBJ2-5 | TRBV11-3 | ASSLTGGSGETQY
TRBJ1-2 | TRBV29-1 | SVEELTGSGYT
TRBJ2-1 | TRBV9 | ASTRGGDPYNEQF
TRBJ2-5 | TRBV11-2 | ASSLERGPQETQY
TRBJ1-1 | TRBV6-5 | ASSYSRGTEAF
TRBJ1-5 | TRBV6-5 | ASSYRGGNQPQH
TRBJ1-2 | TRBV18 | ASSPGPEANYGYT
TRBJ1-2 | TRBV18 | ASSLRTGGSSSYGYT
TRBJ2-5 | TRBV5-4 | ASSFWDTQETQY
TRBJ2-5 | TRBV5-5 | ASSLVASGGGETQY
TRBJ1-2 | TRBV30 | AWSAENRGGSYGYT
TRBJ1-2 | TRBV2 | ASSPTGVDFYGYT
TRBJ1-1 | TRBV7-9 | ASSRFQGNTEAF
TRBJ2-4 | TRBV21-1 | ASSLRAAAKNIQY
TRBJ1-1 | TRBV27 | ASRIWQGTEAF
TRBJ2-7 | TRBV29-1 | SVVTGTSGREQY
TRBJ2-5 | TRBV30 | AWGPGLAAKETQY
TRBJ2-6 | TRBV14 | ASRKLDLTGSSGANVLT
TRBJ2-1 | TRBV24-1 | ATSGATGRSSYNEQF
TRBJ1-5 | TRBV28 | ASRLGGNGNQPQH
TRBJ1-1 | TRBV15 | ATSRDKAGNPEAF
TRBJ2-3 | TRBV5-1 | ASSLMGGTLTDTQY
TRBJ1-2 | TRBV11-2 | ASSLDYRLYGYT
TRBJ1-5 | TRBV5-8 | ASSLYLGPTTFSNQPQH
TRBJ2-7 | TRBV7-9 | ASSFRDSLYEQY
TRBJ1-5 | TRBV28 | ASSPRGNQPQH
TRBJ1-2 | TRBV9 | ASSPVSGDGGYGYT
TRBJ2-4 | TRBV19 | ASSISTGAGAKNIQY
TRBJ1-1 | TRBV7-2 | ASAYRGGYTEAF
TRBJ2-2 | TRBV4-3 | ASKPGLAAGELF
TRBJ1-2 | TRBV6-5 | ASSLGMQRGYT
TRBJ2-2 | TRBV9 | ASSERTGFIGELF